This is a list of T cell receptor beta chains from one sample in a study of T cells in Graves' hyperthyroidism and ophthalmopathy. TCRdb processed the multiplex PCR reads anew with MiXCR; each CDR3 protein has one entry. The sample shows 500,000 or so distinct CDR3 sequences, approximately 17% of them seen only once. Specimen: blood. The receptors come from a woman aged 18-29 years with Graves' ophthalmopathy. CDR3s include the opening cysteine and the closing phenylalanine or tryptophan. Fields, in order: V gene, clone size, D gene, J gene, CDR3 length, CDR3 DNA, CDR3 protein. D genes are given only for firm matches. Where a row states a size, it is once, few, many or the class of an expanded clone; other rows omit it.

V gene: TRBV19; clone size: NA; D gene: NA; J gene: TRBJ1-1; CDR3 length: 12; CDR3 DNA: TGTGCCAGTAGTATAGCAGGGAATGAGGCTTTCTTT; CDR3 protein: CASSIAGNEAFF
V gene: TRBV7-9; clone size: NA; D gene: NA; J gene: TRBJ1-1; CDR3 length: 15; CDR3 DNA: TGTGCCAGCAGCTTAGCCAGGGACGGGGGCACTGAAGCTTTCTTT; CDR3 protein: CASSLARDGGTEAFF
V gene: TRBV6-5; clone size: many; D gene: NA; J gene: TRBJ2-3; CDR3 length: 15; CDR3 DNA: TGTGCCAGCAGTTACTCGTATAGGACTGCAGATACGCAGTATTTT; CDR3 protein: CASSYSYRTADTQYF
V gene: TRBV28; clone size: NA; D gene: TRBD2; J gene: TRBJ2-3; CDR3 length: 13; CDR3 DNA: TGTGCCAGCAGTTCCCGGACTAGCGAGGCGCAGTATTTT; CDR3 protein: CASSSRTSEAQYF
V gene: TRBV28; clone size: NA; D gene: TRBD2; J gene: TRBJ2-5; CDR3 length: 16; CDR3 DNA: TGTGCCAGCATCAAAGTCGGGACTAGCGTCCAAGAGACCCAGTACTTC; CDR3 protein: CASIKVGTSVQETQYF
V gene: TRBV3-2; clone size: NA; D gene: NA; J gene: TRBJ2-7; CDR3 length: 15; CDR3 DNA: TGTGCCAGCAGCCAAGAGCGCTCGGATAGAGACGAGCAGTACTTC; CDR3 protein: CASSQERSDRDEQYF
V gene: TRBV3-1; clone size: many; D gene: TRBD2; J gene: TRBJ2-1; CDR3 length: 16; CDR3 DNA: TGTGCCAGCAGCCTTTTTGGCGGGAGCTCCTACAATGAGCAGTTCTTC; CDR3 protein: CASSLFGGSSYNEQFF
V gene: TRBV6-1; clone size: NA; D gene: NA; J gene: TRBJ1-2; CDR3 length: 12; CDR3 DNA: TGTGCCGGCATATTGGGACCGTATGGCTACACCTTC; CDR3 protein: CAGILGPYGYTF
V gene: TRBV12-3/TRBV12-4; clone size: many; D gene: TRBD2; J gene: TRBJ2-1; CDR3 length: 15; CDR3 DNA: TGTGCCAGCAGTCTGAGCGGGGGCGATGACAATGAGCAGTTCTTC; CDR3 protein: CASSLSGGDDNEQFF
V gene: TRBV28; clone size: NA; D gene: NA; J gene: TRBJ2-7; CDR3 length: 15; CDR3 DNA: TGCGCCAGCAGCCAGGAAGGGAGGTCCTACAATGAGCAGTACTTC; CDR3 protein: CASSQEGRSYNEQYF
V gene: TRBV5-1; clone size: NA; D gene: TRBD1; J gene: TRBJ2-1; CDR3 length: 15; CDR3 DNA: TGCGCCAGCAGCTTAGGGTTGGGGACAGGGAATGAGCAGTTCTTC; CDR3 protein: CASSLGLGTGNEQFF
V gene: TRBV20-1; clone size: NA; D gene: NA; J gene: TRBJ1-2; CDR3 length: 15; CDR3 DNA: TGCAGTGCTAGAGGGACAGTGACTATGATCTATGGCTACACCTTC; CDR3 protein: CSARGTVTMIYGYTF
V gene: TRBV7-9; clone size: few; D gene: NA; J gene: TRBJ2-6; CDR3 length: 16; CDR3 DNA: TGTGCCAGCAGCCCCTCGGTAGACTCTGGGGCCAACGTCCTGACTTTC; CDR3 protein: CASSPSVDSGANVLTF
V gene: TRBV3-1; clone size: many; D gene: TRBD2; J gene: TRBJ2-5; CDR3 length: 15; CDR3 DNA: TGTGCCAGCAGCCCCCCCTCTAGCGGAACGGAGACCCAGTACTTC; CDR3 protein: CASSPPSSGTETQYF
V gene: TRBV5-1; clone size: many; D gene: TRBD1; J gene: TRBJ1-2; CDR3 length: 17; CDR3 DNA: TGCGCCAGCAGCCTCTTGGGAGAGGGGGCCTTTTTCTACGGCTACACCTTC; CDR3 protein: CASSLLGEGAFFYGYTF
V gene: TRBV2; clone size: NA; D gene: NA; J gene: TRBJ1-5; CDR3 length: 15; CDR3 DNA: TGTGCCAGCAGTGATGCGCGGGCAGGTCATCAGCCCCAGCATTTT; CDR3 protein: CASSDARAGHQPQHF
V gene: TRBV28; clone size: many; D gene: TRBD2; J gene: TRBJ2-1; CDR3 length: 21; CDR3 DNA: TGTGCCAGCAGAGAGGGCGACAGGGTCCTGTTAGCGGGGGACCGGGGGGATGAGCAGTTCTTC; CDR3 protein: CASREGDRVLLAGDRGDEQFF
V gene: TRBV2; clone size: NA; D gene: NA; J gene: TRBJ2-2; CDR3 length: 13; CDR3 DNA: TGTGCCAGCGGTGCGGTAAACACCGGGGAGCTGTTTTTT; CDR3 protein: CASGAVNTGELFF
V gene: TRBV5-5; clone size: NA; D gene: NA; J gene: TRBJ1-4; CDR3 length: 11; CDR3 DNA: TGTGCCAGCAGCTTTGGGGGGGCCATGTTTTTT; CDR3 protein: CASSFGGAMFF
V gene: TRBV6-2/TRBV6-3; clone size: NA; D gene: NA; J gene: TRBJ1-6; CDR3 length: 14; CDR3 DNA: TGTGCCAGCAGTTACGAATCCAATAATTCACCCCTCCACTTT; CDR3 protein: CASSYESNNSPLHF
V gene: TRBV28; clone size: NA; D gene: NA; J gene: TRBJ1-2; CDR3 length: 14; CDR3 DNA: TGTGCCAGCAGCCGGACGGGGACGATCTATGGCTACACCTTC; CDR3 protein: CASSRTGTIYGYTF
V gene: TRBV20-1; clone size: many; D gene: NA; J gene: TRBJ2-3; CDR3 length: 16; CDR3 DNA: TGCAGTGCTAGCGATTGGGACACTGGGGGCACAGATACGCAGTATTTT; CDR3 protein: CSASDWDTGGTDTQYF
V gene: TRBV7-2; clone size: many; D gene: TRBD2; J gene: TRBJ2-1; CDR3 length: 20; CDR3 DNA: TGTGCCAGCAGCTTAGGGTCGTGGTGGACTAGCGGGAGGGCCCGGGATGAGCAGTTCTTC; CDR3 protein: CASSLGSWWTSGRARDEQFF
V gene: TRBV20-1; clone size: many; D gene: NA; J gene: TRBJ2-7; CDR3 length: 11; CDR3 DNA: TGCAGTGCTAGTAAATGGGGGGAGCAGTACTTC; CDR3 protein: CSASKWGEQYF
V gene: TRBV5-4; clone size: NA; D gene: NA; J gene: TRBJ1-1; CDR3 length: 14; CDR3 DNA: TGTGCCAGCAGCTTAGCCGGGGTGGCCACTGAAGCTTTCTTT; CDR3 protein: CASSLAGVATEAFF
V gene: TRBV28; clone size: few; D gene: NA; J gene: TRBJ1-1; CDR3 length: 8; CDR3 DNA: TGTGCCAGCCTTGAAGCTTTCTTT; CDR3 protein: CASLEAFF
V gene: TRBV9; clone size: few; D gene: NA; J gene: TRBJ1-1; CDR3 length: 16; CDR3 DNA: TGTGCCAGCAGCGTGAGTGTTGGGACCGCCAACACTGAAGCTTTCTTT; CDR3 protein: CASSVSVGTANTEAFF
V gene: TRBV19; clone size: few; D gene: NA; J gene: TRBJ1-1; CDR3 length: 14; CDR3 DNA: TGTGCCAGTAGTAAACGGGTCGTGGATACTGAAGCTTTCTTT; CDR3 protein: CASSKRVVDTEAFF
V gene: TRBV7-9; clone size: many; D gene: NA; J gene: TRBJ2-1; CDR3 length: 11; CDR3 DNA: TGTGCCAGCAGCCCCGCGAATGAGCAGTTCTTC; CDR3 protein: CASSPANEQFF
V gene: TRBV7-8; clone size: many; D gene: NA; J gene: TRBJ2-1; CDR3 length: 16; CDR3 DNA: TGTGCCAGCAGCTTAGGGAAAATGGCCTTTCACAATGAGCAGTTCTTC; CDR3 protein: CASSLGKMAFHNEQFF
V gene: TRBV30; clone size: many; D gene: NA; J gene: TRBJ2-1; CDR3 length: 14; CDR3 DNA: TGTGCCTGGAGTGTGCGGATTGGCATTAATGAGCAGTTCTTC; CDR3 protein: CAWSVRIGINEQFF
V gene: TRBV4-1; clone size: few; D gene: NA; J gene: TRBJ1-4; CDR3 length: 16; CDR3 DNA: TGCGCCAGCAGCCAGGGGGCCTCTGTAACTAATGAAAAACTGTTTTTT; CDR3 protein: CASSQGASVTNEKLFF
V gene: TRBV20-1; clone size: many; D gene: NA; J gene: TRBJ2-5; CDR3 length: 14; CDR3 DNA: TGCAGTGCTTGGCTTGGCGGCTGGGGGGAGACCCAGTACTTC; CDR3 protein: CSAWLGGWGETQYF
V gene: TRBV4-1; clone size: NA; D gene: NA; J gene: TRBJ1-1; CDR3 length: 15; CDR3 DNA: TGCGCCAGCAGCCAAGCTCGGGTGATGAACACTGAAGCTTTCTTT; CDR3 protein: CASSQARVMNTEAFF
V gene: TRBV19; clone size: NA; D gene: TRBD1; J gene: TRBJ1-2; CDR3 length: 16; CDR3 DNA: TGTGCCAGTAGTATAGGTTCTGGGACAGGCGGCAATGGCTACACCTTC; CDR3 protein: CASSIGSGTGGNGYTF
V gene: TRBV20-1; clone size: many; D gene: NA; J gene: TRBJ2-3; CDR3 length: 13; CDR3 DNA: TGCAGTGCGCCCCGACTAGGTGCGGATACGCAGTATTTT; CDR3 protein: CSAPRLGADTQYF
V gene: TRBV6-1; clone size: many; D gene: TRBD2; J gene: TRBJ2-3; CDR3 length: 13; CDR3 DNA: TGTGCCAGCGCCCGGGACTACACAGATACGCAGTATTTT; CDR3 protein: CASARDYTDTQYF
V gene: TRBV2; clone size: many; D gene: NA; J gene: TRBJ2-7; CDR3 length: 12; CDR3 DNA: TGTGCCATTAGACAGGGAGGGTACGAGCAGTACTTC; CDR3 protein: CAIRQGGYEQYF
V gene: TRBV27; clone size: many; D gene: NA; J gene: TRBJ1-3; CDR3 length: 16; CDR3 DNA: TGTGCCAGCAGTTTATCGAAGGGAGGGTACGGAAACACCATATATTTT; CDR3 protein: CASSLSKGGYGNTIYF
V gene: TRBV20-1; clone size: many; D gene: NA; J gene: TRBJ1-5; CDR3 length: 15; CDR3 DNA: TGCAGTGCTCAACTCGACGGTAGAGCTCATCAGCCCCAGCATTTT; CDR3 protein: CSAQLDGRAHQPQHF
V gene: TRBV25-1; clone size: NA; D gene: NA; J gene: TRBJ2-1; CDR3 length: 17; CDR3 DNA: TGTGCCAGCAGTGACTTCGGGGTGGGATACTCCTACAATGAGCAGTTCTTC; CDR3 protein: CASSDFGVGYSYNEQFF